The clone carrying this T cell receptor beta chain came up many times. Its matching antigen is unknown. The time point here: newly diagnosed GD, antithyroid drugs for less than 3 months. Scientists built the TCR library using RNA that was extracted from PBMCs. Both iRepertoire HTBI primers and Arm-PCR of CDR3 regions were used to build the TCR beta libraries. From the multiplex PCR reads, TCRdb called clonotypes with MiXCR, one entry per CDR3 protein. Of over 300,000 distinct CDR3 sequences in the sample, about 14% were seen once. The data were obtained in a study of regulatory T cells in long-lasting Graves disease. Notes on the study in general: New patients shared roughly 1,000 public clonotypes, and persistent patients shared more, with 2,500 to 3,000. The study found TRBV28, TRBJ1-2 and TRBJ2-5 favored in persistent disease.

This CDR3 region has 16 residues. Germline loops: CDR1 SGHVS, CDR2 FNYEAQ. Trimming left V 1 base short and J 6 bases short, with 15 bases between. The chain links TRBV7-6 to TRBJ2-2; D may be TRBD1 (6 bases). Sample: peripheral blood mononuclear cells (PBMCs), taken at new diagnosis, from a patient treated with antithyroid drugs. This TCR came from a female donor with Graves disease. CDR3 sequence reads: CASSLGTGSPPGELFF. CDR3 nucleotide sequence: TGTGCCAGCAGCTTAGGAACAGGGTCGCCGCCCGGGGAGCTGTTTTTT. The whole variable domain, remainder taken from reference TRBV7-6 and TRBJ2-2, is GAGVSQSPRYKVTKRGQDVALRCDPISGHVSLYWYRQALGQGPEFLTYFNYEAQQDKSGLPNDRFSAERPEGSISTLTIQRTEQRDSAMYRCASSLGTGSPPGELFFGEGSRLTVL.